At least ten counts were recorded for the clone carrying this T cell receptor beta chain. The sample is drawn from a study of T-cell memory formation after mild COVID-19. The CDR3 runs to 16 residues. V lost 0 bases to trimming and J lost 1 base; unmatched junction nucleotides: 1. Per germline, CDR1 KGHSH and CDR2 LQKENI. TCRdb redid the calling of the 5' RACE reads with MiXCR, one entry per CDR3 protein. The top ten hold 1.4% of the sample, which has about 29,000 distinct CDR3 sequences, around 16% seen once. The chain recombines TRBV18 with TRBJ2-2; 8 nucleotides agree with TRBD1. The receptor was isolated from an adult who had mild COVID-19 (a few samples of this study predate the infection). Cell type and time point are not known. Sequencing was done on a sample of PBMCs or a T cell subset sorted from them (not recorded which). The CDR3 is CASSPPGQGNTGELFF. The CDR3 coding sequence is TGTGCCAGCTCACCACCTGGACAGGGGAACACCGGGGAGCTGTTTTTT.